The 9 T cell receptor beta chains reported below all come from one sample, sequenced in a study of Tregs in tolerant kidney transplant recipients. Mixed chimerism was transient after nonmyeloablative marrow transplants from related graft donors. Produced via immunoSEQ multiplex PCR; TCRdb's table is partial and in-frame only. This table holds tens of thousands of clones, 90% to 95% found once. Sequenced here: CD4+ T cells from blood (PBMCs), sampled 12 months after the transplant. The receptors shown here come from a human patient who received a combined kidney and bone marrow transplant. Some T cells may possibly be graft donor cells.

As for this clone: One end of the junction is discordant with germline, which a read error may explain. The sample holds other DNA sequences that translate to the same CDR3. The chain carries TRBV7-3 and TRBJ1-6, with 7 bases aligning to TRBD1. This CDR3 region has 16 residues. Germline CDR1 and CDR2: SGHTA and FQGTGA. The CDR3 DNA sequence: TGTGCCAGCAGCTTTACCGGGGACAGCCTCAATTCCCCCCTCCACTTT. Its protein is CASSFTGDSLNSPLHF.

V usage is TRBV7-2 and J usage is TRBJ2-3; 8 nucleotides align to TRBD2. CDR1 is SGHTA and CDR2 is FQGNSA in the germline V gene. Trimming at V came to 0 bases and at J to 7 bases, leaving 9 bases not matched to a gene. This CDR3 contains 16 residues. As DNA, the CDR3 is TGTGCCAGCAGCTTAGCCACTAGCGGTCCACAAAATACGCAGTATTTT. It yields the protein CASSLATSGPQNTQYF.

This clone is a singleton in its sample. The CDR3 reads CASSQYSGRGDEQYF. CDR3 in DNA: TGCGCCAGCAGCCAATATAGCGGGAGAGGAGACGAGCAGTACTTC. The chain recombines TRBV4-3 with TRBJ2-7, with TRBD2 identical over 9 bases. The trim removed 2 bases at V and 5 bases at J, leaving 7 bases unmatched. CDR1 and CDR2 from the germline V gene are LGHNA and YSLEER. The CDR3 length is 15 residues.

This chain joins TRBV5-1 and TRBJ2-2, with 11 bases that match TRBD2. Germline V gene lookup returns CDR1 SGHRS and CDR2 YFSETQ. V was clipped by 2 bases and J by 5 bases; unmatched bases: 2. The CDR3 is 15 residues long. CDR3 region: CASSFTSGGTGELFF. The CDR3 DNA follows: TGCGCCAGCAGCTTCACTAGCGGGGGAACCGGGGAGCTGTTTTTT.

The chain uses TRBV28 and TRBJ2-2; 12 positions agree with TRBD2. Germline assignment: CDR1 MDHEN and CDR2 SYDVKM. The CDR3 contains 23 residues. With V trimmed by 0 bases and J by 3 bases, 20 bases remained unmatched. The CDR3 is CASSLWWKLAGGPNLNYTGELFF. In DNA, the CDR3 is TGTGCCAGCAGTTTATGGTGGAAACTAGCGGGGGGCCCCAATCTTAACTACACCGGGGAGCTGTTTTTT.

The chain is built from TRBV11-3 and TRBJ2-3; 7 bases agree with TRBD1. The CDR3 spans 14 residues. Germline V gives CDR1 SGHNT, CDR2 YENEEA. Trimming took 8 bases from V and 0 from J; bases not matched to a gene: 5. The CDR3 reads CASGRQGSTDTQYF. The CDR3 region has the DNA TGTGCCAGCGGGCGACAGGGTAGCACAGATACGCAGTATTTT.

This rearrangement joins TRBV18 to TRBJ1-5; D ambiguous. This CDR3 has 15 amino acids. The germline V and J ends were trimmed by 3 bases and 6 bases, with 15 bases remaining between them. Germline V gene lookup returns CDR1 KGHSH and CDR2 LQKENI. CDR3 in amino acids: CASSPRKGGGQPQHF. The CDR3 DNA follows: TGTGCCAGCTCACCTCGGAAGGGAGGCGGTCAGCCCCAGCATTTT.

The chain couples TRBV7-3 to TRBJ2-1, with TRBD2 matching over 12 bases. This CDR3 contains 16 residues. Germline trimming cut 8 bases from V and 2 bases from J; bases unmatched to any gene: 7. Germline V CDR1 and CDR2: SGHTA, FQGTGA. CDR3 nucleotide sequence: TGTGCCAGCGGAGCTAGCGGGGGGGCCACCTACAATGAGCAGTTCTTC. Amino acids: CASGASGGATYNEQFF.

The chain couples TRBV6-1 to TRBJ2-3; tentative D call: TRBD1 (5 bases). Germline V CDR1 and CDR2: MNHNS, SASEGT. The V gene lost 5 bases and the J gene lost 2 bases, with 8 bases spanning the gap. This CDR3 spans 13 amino acids. The CDR3 protein is CASSKDITDTQYF. Here the CDR3 DNA reads TGTGCCAGCAGTAAGGACATCACAGATACGCAGTATTTT.